This T cell receptor beta chain appears in the sequencing data of a study of beta chain features in type 1 diabetes. The study, taken as a whole, reports: TCRB CDR3s from Type 1 diabetes patients were moderately but significantly shorter in all four CD4+ subsets. Because the template was cDNA, high-expressing cells might be over-represented. A PCR bias possibly favoring shorter templates would apply equally to patients and controls.

A remark on this clone: Antigen specificity is unknown.

V trimming: 4 bases; J trimming: 3 bases; junction bases outside the gene matches: 13. Germline values: CDR1 SGHAT, CDR2 FQNNGV. This CDR3 is 18 amino acids long. Of the isolated RNA, all was reverse transcribed, and so the sequenced material was expressed TCRB transcripts. Method: immunoSEQ multiplex PCR; TCRdb's copy keeps in-frame clones and lacks some. The sample holds 25,000 to 30,000 clones, around three fifths seen once. V gene TRBV11-2 combines with J gene TRBJ1-1, with 11 bases aligning to TRBD1. This receptor was taken from a woman in her twenties or thirties with type 1 diabetes. The sequenced material came from Tregs from blood. In DNA, the CDR3 is TGTGCCAGCAGCTGGAGCCAGGGGACAGGGGGGTTGTACACTGAAGCTTTCTTT. This sequence encodes CASSWSQGTGGLYTEAFF.